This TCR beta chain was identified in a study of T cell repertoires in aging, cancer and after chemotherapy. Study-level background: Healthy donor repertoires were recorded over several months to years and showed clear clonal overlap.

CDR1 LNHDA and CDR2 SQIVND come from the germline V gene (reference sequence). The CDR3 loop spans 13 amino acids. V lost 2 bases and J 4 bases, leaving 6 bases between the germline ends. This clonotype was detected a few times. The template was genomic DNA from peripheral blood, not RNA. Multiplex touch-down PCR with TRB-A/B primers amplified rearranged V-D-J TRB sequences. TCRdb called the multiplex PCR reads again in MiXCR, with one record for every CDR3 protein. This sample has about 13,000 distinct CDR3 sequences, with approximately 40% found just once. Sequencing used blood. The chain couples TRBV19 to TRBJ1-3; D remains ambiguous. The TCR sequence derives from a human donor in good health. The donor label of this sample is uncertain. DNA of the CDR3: TGTGCCAGTAGTATAAAGTGGGGAAACACCATATATTTT. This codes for CASSIKWGNTIYF.